These T cell receptor beta chains were read from a single sample in a study of T cells after yellow fever vaccination. From the 5' RACE reads, TCRdb called clonotypes with MiXCR, one entry per CDR3 protein. The profile shows approximately 600,000 distinct CDR3 sequences, roughly an eighth of them singletons. The source material was PBMCs, sampled on the day of the yellow fever booster vaccination. These receptors were taken from a man between 25 and 39 years old who received the YFV17D yellow fever vaccine. Each CDR3 is given with its conserved first and last residue. D genes are given only for firm matches. Size values are once, few and many counts, or a class for expanded clones, and some rows have none.

DNA: TGCGCCAGCAAATTAGCGGGAGGCCAGGGAGAGCAGTTCTTC
CDR3: CASKLAGGQGEQFF
size: .
D: TRBD2
J: TRBJ2-1
V: TRBV5-1

DNA: TGCAGCGCCGGGGGGACCGTAAACTATGGCTACACCTTC
CDR3: CSAGGTVNYGYTF
size: .
D: .
J: TRBJ1-2
V: TRBV29-1

DNA: TGCAGCGTTGAGGGGGGTAGGGGATCCTACGAGCAGTACTTC
CDR3: CSVEGGRGSYEQYF
size: few
D: .
J: TRBJ2-7
V: TRBV29-1

DNA: TGTGCCAGCAGCTTATACGGTGGGGGAGGAACTGGCTACACCTTC
CDR3: CASSLYGGGGTGYTF
size: few
D: .
J: TRBJ1-2
V: TRBV7-2

DNA: TGTGCCAGCAGCTGGCTCTCTGGGGCCAACGTCCTGACTTTC
CDR3: CASSWLSGANVLTF
size: few
D: .
J: TRBJ2-6
V: TRBV5-5

DNA: TGCAGCGTTGAGGGGGGGACCGGGGAGCTGTTTTTT
CDR3: CSVEGGTGELFF
size: few
D: TRBD2
J: TRBJ2-2
V: TRBV29-1

DNA: TGTGCCAGCAGCTCATCATTCGACAGGGGTAATCATTTCGACTATGGCTACACCTTC
CDR3: CASSSSFDRGNHFDYGYTF
size: .
D: TRBD1
J: TRBJ1-2
V: TRBV5-6

DNA: TGTGCCAGCAGCCGAGGACAGGGGGAATATGGCTACACCTTC
CDR3: CASSRGQGEYGYTF
size: few
D: TRBD1
J: TRBJ1-2
V: TRBV7-9

DNA: TGCGCCAGCAGCTCTCTGGTTGGGGGCGAGCAGTACTTC
CDR3: CASSSLVGGEQYF
size: .
D: .
J: TRBJ2-7
V: TRBV5-1

DNA: TGCAGTGCTAGCGGAGTCGGTGGGAGGGAGCAGTTCTTC
CDR3: CSASGVGGREQFF
size: few
D: .
J: TRBJ2-1
V: TRBV20-1

DNA: TGTGCCAGCAGCCAAGATTCCAGCGGGAGGAACGAGCAGTACTTC
CDR3: CASSQDSSGRNEQYF
size: .
D: TRBD2
J: TRBJ2-7
V: TRBV3-1

DNA: TGCAGTGCTAGAGGGCAGAGAGGCACTGAAGCTTTCTTT
CDR3: CSARGQRGTEAFF
size: few
D: .
J: TRBJ1-1
V: TRBV20-1

DNA: TGTGCCAGCAGTACAACCTCGGGACGGCAGTCTGGCTACACCTTC
CDR3: CASSTTSGRQSGYTF
size: .
D: .
J: TRBJ1-2
V: TRBV12-3/TRBV12-4

DNA: TGTGCCAGCAGGAGACTAGGCGGATCGGGCGAGCAGTACTTC
CDR3: CASRRLGGSGEQYF
size: .
D: .
J: TRBJ2-7
V: TRBV6-2/TRBV6-3

DNA: TGTGCCAGCAGCCTGGACAACCACAATGAGCAGTTCTTC
CDR3: CASSLDNHNEQFF
size: few
D: .
J: TRBJ2-1
V: TRBV7-2

DNA: TGTGCCAGCAGACTAGCGGGAGGGGTCGGGGTGACCCAGTACTTC
CDR3: CASRLAGGVGVTQYF
size: .
D: TRBD2
J: TRBJ2-5
V: TRBV5-4

DNA: TGTGCCAGTAGTTTGACGGCACAAGAGACCCAGTACTTC
CDR3: CASSLTAQETQYF
size: .
D: .
J: TRBJ2-5
V: TRBV19

DNA: TGTGCTAGGGGCCCAGACTCCTACAATGAGCAGTTCTTC
CDR3: CARGPDSYNEQFF
size: few
D: .
J: TRBJ2-1
V: TRBV12-5

DNA: TGTGCCAGCAGTTTCGTCCCCCCCGGAGAGGAGACCCAGTACTTC
CDR3: CASSFVPPGEETQYF
size: few
D: .
J: TRBJ2-5
V: TRBV28

DNA: TGTGCCAGTAGTATAGAGTCGGGTTCCTACGAGCAGTACTTC
CDR3: CASSIESGSYEQYF
size: few
D: .
J: TRBJ2-7
V: TRBV19

DNA: TGTGCCAGCAGTCCAGCCCTGACAGATACGCAGTATTTT
CDR3: CASSPALTDTQYF
size: .
D: .
J: TRBJ2-3
V: TRBV27

DNA: TGTGCCAGCAGCTCTCCGGGGCCTGGAAACACCATATATTTT
CDR3: CASSSPGPGNTIYF
size: few
D: .
J: TRBJ1-3
V: TRBV7-8

DNA: TGTGCCAGCAGCTTAGTGTCGTCAGGGCTCTACAATGAGCAGTTCTTC
CDR3: CASSLVSSGLYNEQFF
size: many
D: .
J: TRBJ2-1
V: TRBV7-2

DNA: TGTGCCAGCAGTTTAGGTACAGGGAACCAAGAGACCCAGTACTTC
CDR3: CASSLGTGNQETQYF
size: few
D: .
J: TRBJ2-5
V: TRBV12-3/TRBV12-4

DNA: TGTGCCAGCAGCCCGGGGATCTTTAACACCGGGGAGCTGTTTTTT
CDR3: CASSPGIFNTGELFF
size: few
D: .
J: TRBJ2-2
V: TRBV2

DNA: TGCGCCAGCAGCGTGACAGGGAAAACAGATACGCAGTATTTT
CDR3: CASSVTGKTDTQYF
size: .
D: TRBD1
J: TRBJ2-3
V: TRBV5-1

DNA: TGTGCCAGCAGCCGTGCTGAGCAGTTCTTC
CDR3: CASSRAEQFF
size: few
D: .
J: TRBJ2-1
V: TRBV7-9

DNA: TGTGCCAGCAGCGTTACAGGGCTGGGTGAAGCTTTCTTT
CDR3: CASSVTGLGEAFF
size: .
D: .
J: TRBJ1-1
V: TRBV7-9

DNA: TGTGCCAGCTCACGCCTAGCGCTGGAGACCCAGTACTTC
CDR3: CASSRLALETQYF
size: few
D: .
J: TRBJ2-5
V: TRBV18

DNA: TGTGCCAGCAGACGTCCGGGACAGGGGAACGGCTACACCTTC
CDR3: CASRRPGQGNGYTF
size: .
D: TRBD1
J: TRBJ1-2
V: TRBV12-3/TRBV12-4

DNA: TGTGCCAGCAGCGGCCTCGGGACGGGCCAAGAGACCCAGTACTTC
CDR3: CASSGLGTGQETQYF
size: once
D: .
J: TRBJ2-5
V: TRBV5-4